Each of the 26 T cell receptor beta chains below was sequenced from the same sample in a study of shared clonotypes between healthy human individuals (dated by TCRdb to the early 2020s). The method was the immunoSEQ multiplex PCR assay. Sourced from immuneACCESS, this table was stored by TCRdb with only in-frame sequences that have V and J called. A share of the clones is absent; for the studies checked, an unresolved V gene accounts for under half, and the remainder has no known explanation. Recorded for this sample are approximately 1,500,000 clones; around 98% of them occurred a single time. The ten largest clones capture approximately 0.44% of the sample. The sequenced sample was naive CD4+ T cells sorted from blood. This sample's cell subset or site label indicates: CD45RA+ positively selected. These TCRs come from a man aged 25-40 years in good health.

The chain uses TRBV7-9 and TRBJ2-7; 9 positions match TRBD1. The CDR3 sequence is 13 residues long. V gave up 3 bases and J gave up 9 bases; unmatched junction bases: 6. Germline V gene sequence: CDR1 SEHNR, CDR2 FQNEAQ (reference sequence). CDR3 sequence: CASSLGQGFGQYF. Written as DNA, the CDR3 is TGTGCCAGCAGCTTGGGACAGGGTTTCGGGCAGTACTTC.

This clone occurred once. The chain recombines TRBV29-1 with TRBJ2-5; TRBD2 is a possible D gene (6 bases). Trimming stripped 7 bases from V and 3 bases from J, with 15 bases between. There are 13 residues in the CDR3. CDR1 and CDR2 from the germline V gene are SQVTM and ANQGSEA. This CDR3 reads CSAAQAGKETQYF. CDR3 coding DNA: TGCAGCGCCGCCCAGGCGGGAAAAGAGACCCAGTACTTC.

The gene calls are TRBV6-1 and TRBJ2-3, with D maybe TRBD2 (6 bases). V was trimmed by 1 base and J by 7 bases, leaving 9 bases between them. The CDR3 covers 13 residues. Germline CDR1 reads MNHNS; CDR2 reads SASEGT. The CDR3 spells CASSEEGGNTQYF. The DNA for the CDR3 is TGTGCCAGCAGTGAAGAGGGCGGGAATACGCAGTATTTT.

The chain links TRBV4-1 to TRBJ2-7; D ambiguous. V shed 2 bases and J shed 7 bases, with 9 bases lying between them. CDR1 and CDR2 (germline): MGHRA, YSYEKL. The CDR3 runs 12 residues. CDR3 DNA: TGCGCCAGCAGCCAAAGTCCTCGGGAGCAGTACTTC. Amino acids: CASSQSPREQYF.

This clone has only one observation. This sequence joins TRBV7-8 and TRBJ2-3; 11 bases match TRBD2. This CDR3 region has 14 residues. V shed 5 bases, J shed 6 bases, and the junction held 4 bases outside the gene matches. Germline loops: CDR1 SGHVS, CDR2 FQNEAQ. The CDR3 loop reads CASSPPSGRDTQYF. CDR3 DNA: TGTGCCAGCAGCCCCCCTAGCGGGAGGGATACGCAGTATTTT.

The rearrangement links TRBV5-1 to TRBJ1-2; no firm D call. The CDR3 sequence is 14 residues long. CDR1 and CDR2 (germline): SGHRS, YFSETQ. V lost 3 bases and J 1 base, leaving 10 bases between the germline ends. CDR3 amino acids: CASSWTGINYGYTF. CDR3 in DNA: TGCGCCAGCAGCTGGACCGGGATTAACTATGGCTACACCTTC.

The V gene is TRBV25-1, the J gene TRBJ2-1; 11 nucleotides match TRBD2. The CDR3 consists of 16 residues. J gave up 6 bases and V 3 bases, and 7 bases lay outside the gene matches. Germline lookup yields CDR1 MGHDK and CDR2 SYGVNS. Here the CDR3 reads CASSDPSGRMGNEQFF. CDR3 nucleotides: TGTGCCAGCAGTGACCCTAGCGGGAGGATGGGCAATGAGCAGTTCTTC.

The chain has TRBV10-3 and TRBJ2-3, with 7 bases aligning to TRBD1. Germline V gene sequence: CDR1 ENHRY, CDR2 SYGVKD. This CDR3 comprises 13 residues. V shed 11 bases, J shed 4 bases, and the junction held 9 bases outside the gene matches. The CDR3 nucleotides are TGTGCCCTGGGGGCTACAGGGGCAGATACGCAGTATTTT. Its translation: CALGATGADTQYF.

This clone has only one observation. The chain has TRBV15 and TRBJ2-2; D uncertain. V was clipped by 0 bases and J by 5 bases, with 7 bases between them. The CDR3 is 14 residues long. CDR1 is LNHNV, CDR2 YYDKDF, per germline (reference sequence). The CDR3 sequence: CATSRDPTTGELFF. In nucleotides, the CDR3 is TGTGCCACCAGCAGAGATCCGACGACCGGGGAGCTGTTTTTT.

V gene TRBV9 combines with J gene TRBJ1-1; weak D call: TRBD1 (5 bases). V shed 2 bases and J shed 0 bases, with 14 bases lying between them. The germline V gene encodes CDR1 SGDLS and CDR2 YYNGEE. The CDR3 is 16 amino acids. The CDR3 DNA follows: TGTGCCAGCAGCGTCCTAGACAGTTCGGTGAACACTGAAGCTTTCTTT. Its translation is CASSVLDSSVNTEAFF.

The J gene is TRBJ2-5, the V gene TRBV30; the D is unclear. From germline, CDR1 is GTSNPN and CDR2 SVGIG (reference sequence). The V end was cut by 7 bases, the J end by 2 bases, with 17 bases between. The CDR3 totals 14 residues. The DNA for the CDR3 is TGTGCCTCCCAGTCCCCAGGTTTTCAAGAGACCCAGTACTTC. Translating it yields CASQSPGFQETQYF.

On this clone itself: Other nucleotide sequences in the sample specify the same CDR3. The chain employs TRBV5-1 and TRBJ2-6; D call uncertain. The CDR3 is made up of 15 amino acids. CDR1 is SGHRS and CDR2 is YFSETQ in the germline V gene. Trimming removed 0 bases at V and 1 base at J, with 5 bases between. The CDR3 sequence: CASSLALSGANVLTF. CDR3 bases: TGCGCCAGCAGCTTGGCGCTATCTGGGGCCAACGTCCTGACTTTC. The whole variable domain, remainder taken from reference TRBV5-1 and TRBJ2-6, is KAGVTQTPRYLIKTRGQQVTLSCSPISGHRSVSWYQQTPGQGLQFLFEYFSETQRNKGNFPGRFSGRQFSNSRSEMNVSTLELGDSALYLCASSLALSGANVLTFGAGSRLTVL.

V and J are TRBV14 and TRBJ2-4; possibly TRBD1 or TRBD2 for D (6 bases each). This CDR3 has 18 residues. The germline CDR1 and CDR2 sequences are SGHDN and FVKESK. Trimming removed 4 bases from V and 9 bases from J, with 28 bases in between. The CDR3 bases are TGTGCCAGCAGCCTCACCCGGGAGACAGGCCAAAGAGTGGGCATTCAGTACTTC. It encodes CASSLTRETGQRVGIQYF.

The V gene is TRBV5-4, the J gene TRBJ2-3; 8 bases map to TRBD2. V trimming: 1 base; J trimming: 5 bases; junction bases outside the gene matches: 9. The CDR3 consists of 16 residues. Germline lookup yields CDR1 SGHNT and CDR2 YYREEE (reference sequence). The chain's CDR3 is CASSLLTGGPIDTQYF. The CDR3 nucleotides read TGTGCCAGCAGCTTGTTAACGGGAGGGCCGATAGATACGCAGTATTTT.

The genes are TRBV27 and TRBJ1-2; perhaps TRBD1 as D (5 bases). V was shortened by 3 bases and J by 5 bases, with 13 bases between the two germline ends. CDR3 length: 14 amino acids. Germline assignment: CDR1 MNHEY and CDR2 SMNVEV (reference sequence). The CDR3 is CASSFIGDPYGYTF. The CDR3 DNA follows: TGTGCCAGCAGTTTTATAGGGGATCCATATGGCTACACCTTC.

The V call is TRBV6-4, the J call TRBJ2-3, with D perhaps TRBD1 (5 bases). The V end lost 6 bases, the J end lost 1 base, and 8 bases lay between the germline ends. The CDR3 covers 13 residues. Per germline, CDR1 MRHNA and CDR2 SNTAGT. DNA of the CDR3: TGTGCCAGCAGGGACATGGGCACAGATACGCAGTATTTT. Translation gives CASRDMGTDTQYF.

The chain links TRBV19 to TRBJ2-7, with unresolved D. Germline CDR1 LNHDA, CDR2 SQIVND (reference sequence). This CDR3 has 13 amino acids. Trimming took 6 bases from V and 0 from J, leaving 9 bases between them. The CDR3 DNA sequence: TGTGCCAGTAGCCCAAGGGTCTCCTACGAGCAGTACTTC. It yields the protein CASSPRVSYEQYF.

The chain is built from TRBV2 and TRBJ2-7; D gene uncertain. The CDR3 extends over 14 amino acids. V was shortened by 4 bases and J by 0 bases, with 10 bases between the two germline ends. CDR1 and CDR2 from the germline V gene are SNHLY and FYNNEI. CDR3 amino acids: CASSAVPSSYEQYF. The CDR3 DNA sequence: TGTGCCAGCAGTGCGGTCCCTTCCTCCTACGAGCAGTACTTC.

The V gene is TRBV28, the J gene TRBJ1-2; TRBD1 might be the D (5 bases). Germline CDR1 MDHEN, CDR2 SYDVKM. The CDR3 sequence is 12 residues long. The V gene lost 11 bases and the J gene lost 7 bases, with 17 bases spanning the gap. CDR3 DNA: TGTGCCGAGGGGACCCCCTATTCTGGCTACACCTTC. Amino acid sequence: CAEGTPYSGYTF.

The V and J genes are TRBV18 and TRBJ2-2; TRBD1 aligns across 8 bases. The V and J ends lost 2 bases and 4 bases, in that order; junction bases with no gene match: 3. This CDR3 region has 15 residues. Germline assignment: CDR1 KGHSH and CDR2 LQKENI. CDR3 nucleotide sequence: TGTGCCAGCTCACCAAATACAGGGGGCACCGGGGAGCTGTTTTTT. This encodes CASSPNTGGTGELFF.

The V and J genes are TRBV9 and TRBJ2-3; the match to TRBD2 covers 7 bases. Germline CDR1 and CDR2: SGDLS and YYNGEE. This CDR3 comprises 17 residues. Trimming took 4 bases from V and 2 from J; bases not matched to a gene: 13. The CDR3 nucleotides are TGTGCCAGCAGCCCTTTGGCGGGAGCCCTCTACACAGATACGCAGTATTTT. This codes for CASSPLAGALYTDTQYF.

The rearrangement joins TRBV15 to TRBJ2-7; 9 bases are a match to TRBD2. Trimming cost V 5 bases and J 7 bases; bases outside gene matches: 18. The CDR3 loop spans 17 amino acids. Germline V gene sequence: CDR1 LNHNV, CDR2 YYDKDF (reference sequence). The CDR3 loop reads CATSPTTWAGGPGEQYF. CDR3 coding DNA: TGTGCCACCAGCCCCACAACCTGGGCGGGAGGGCCAGGAGAGCAGTACTTC. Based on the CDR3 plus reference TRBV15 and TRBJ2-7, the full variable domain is DAMVIQNPRYQVTQFGKPVTLSCSQTLNHNVMYWYQQKSSQAPKLLFHYYDKDFNNEADTPDNFQSRRPNTSFCFLDIRSPGLGDTAMYLCATSPTTWAGGPGEQYFGPGTRLTVT.

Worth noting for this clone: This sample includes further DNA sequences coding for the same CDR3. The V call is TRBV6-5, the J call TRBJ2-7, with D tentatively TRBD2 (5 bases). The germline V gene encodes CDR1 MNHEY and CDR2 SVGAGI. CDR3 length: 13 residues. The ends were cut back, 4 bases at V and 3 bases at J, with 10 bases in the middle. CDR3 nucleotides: TGTGCCAGCAGTTCCCCAGGAGGCTACGAGCAGTACTTC. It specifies CASSSPGGYEQYF.

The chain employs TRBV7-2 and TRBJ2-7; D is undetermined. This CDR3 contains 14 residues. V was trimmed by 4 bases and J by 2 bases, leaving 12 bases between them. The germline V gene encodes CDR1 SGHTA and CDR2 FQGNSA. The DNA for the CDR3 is TGTGCCAGCAGCTGGGGATTGACTCCCTACGAGCAGTACTTC. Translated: CASSWGLTPYEQYF.

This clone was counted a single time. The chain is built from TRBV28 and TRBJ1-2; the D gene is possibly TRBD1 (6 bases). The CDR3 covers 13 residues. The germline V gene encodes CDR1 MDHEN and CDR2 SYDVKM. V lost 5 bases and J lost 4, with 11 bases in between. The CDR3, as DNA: TGTGCCAGCAGTCCCAACAGGGTCTATGGCTACACCTTC. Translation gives CASSPNRVYGYTF.

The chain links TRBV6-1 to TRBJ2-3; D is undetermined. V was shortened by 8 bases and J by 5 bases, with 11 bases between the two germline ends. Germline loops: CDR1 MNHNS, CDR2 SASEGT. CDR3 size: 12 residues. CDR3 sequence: CASEELRDTQYF. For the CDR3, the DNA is TGTGCCAGCGAGGAACTCAGAGATACGCAGTATTTT.